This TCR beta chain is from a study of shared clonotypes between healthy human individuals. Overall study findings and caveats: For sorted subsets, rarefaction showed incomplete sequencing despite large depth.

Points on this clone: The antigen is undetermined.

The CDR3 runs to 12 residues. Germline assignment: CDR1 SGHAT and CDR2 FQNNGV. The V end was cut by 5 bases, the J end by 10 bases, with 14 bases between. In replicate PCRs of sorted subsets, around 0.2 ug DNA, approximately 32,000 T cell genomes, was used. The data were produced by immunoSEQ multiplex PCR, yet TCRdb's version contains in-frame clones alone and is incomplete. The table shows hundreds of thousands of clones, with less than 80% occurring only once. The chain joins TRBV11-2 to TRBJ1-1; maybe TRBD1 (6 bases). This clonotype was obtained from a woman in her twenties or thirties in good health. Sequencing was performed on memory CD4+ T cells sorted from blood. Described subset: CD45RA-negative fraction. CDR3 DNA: TGTGCCAGCAGCGTTCACAGGGTTAGAGCTTTCTTT. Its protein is CASSVHRVRAFF.